A single sample gave rise to the 17 T cell receptor beta chains below, sequenced in a study of T-cell memory formation after mild COVID-19. MiXCR, applied by TCRdb to the 5' RACE reads, yields one record per CDR3 protein. The sample holds about 84,000 distinct CDR3 sequences, roughly 13% seen once. Sequenced material: PBMCs or a T cell subset sorted from them (not recorded which). These receptors were collected from an adult woman who had mild COVID-19 (a few samples of this study predate the infection). Cell type and time point are not known.

This clonotype was detected only a few times. CDR3 sequence (DNA): TGTGCCAGCAGCGGCCACAGGGGGCTTCACTCAGAGACCCAGTACTTC. This codes for CASSGHRGLHSETQYF. The chain combines TRBV14 with TRBJ2-5; TRBD1 matches at 9 bases. Germline trimming cut 5 bases from V and 4 bases from J; bases unmatched to any gene: 11. The CDR3 covers 16 residues. Germline V gene data show CDR1 as SGHDN and CDR2 as FVKESK.

This clonotype was recorded a few times. This chain links TRBV27 with TRBJ1-5; tentatively, D is TRBD1 (6 bases). Trimming stripped 2 bases from V and 1 base from J, with 6 bases between. There are 14 residues in the CDR3. Germline V CDR1 and CDR2: MNHEY, SMNVEV (reference sequence). The CDR3 DNA follows: TGTGCCAGCAGTTTAGACAGGAGCAATCAGCCCCAGCATTTT. It encodes CASSLDRSNQPQHF.

The sample holds a few counts of this clonotype. The rearrangement uses TRBV7-9 and TRBJ1-3; tentatively, D is TRBD1 (6 bases). Germline CDR1 reads SEHNR; CDR2 reads FQNEAQ (reference sequence). This CDR3 is 17 amino acids long. Trimming stripped 1 base from V and 0 bases from J, with 13 bases between. The CDR3: CASSLEDSTFSGNTIYF. The DNA for the CDR3 is TGTGCCAGCAGCTTAGAGGACAGTACCTTCTCTGGAAACACCATATATTTT.

The chain is built from TRBV2 and TRBJ2-7; TRBD1 agrees at 8 bases. The germline V gene has CDR1 SNHLY and CDR2 FYNNEI. The V gene end was trimmed by 0 bases and the J gene end by 2 bases; junction bases not matched to a gene: 3. The CDR3 contains 15 residues. CDR3: CASSEAWDRTYEQYF. The CDR3 coding sequence is TGTGCCAGCAGTGAAGCTTGGGACAGGACCTACGAGCAGTACTTC.

This clonotype has just a few counts. The chain couples TRBV5-1 to TRBJ2-1; a weak D match, TRBD2 (6 bases). The V gene lost 4 bases and the J gene lost 2 bases, with 13 bases spanning the gap. The CDR3 loop spans 15 amino acids. Looked up from germline, CDR1 is SGHRS and CDR2 is YFSETQ. CDR3 DNA: TGCGCCAGCAGCCAATACGGGGGTGCCTACAATGAGCAGTTCTTC. Protein product: CASSQYGGAYNEQFF.

This clonotype was seen many times. The rearrangement links TRBV21-1 to TRBJ2-3; the D call of TRBD1 is as the table states it, not checked on the DNA. TRBV21-1 is designated a pseudogene. This CDR3 contains 14 residues. CDR3 loop: CASGVWGFTDTQYF. In DNA, the CDR3 is TGTGCCAGCGGAGTCTGGGGGTTCACAGATACGCAGTATTTT.

In this sample, this clonotype turned up a few times. The chain couples TRBV27 to TRBJ2-1, with D perhaps matching TRBD1 or TRBD2 (5 bases each). The V gene's germline CDR1 is MNHEY and CDR2 SMNVEV (reference sequence). Trimming took off 4 bases at V and 8 bases at J, with 18 bases between the two ends. This CDR3 is 15 amino acids long. The chain's CDR3 is CASSWGLGSSYEQFF. Written as DNA, the CDR3 is TGTGCCAGCAGTTGGGGGTTGGGGAGTTCCTATGAGCAGTTCTTC.

Here the CDR3 DNA reads TGTGCCAGTAGCAGCCGGGACAGGATCCAAGAGACCCAGTACTTC. Translating gives CASSSRDRIQETQYF. V gene TRBV19 combines with J gene TRBJ2-5, with 8 bases matching TRBD1. J lost 1 base, V lost 6 bases, and 7 bases had no gene match. Germline CDR1 and CDR2: LNHDA and SQIVND (reference sequence). This CDR3 contains 15 residues.

The rearrangement joins TRBV4-3 to TRBJ2-1, with TRBD2 as a possible D gene (5 bases). Trimming left V 0 bases short and J 5 bases short, with 17 bases between. The CDR3 totals 17 residues. Germline V gene data show CDR1 as LGHNA and CDR2 as YSLEER. For the CDR3, the DNA is TGCGCCAGCAGCCAAGATAAGGGTTGGGTGAGGGACAATGAGCAGTTCTTC. Protein sequence: CASSQDKGWVRDNEQFF.

V and J are TRBV9 and TRBJ2-7; 9 bases map to TRBD2. The CDR3 consists of 14 residues. V lost 3 bases, J lost 0 bases, and 1 base stayed unmatched. Germline V gene lookup returns CDR1 SGDLS and CDR2 YYNGEE. In nucleotides, the CDR3 is TGTGCCAGCAGCGGTAGCGGGGGCTCCTACGAGCAGTACTTC. Residues: CASSGSGGSYEQYF.

This clonotype turned up a few times. The gene calls are TRBV15 and TRBJ2-5; no definite D call. V was pared by 3 bases and J by 1 base, with 15 bases between. In germline, CDR1 is LNHNV, CDR2 YYDKDF (reference sequence). The CDR3 is 16 amino acids. CDR3 nucleotide sequence: TGTGCCACCAGCAGGGTCTGGGTCTTCCGCCAAGAGACCCAGTACTTC. Translation gives CATSRVWVFRQETQYF.

This clonotype was observed a few times. The genes are TRBV4-2 and TRBJ1-3; D may be TRBD1 (6 bases). There are 16 residues in the CDR3. Trimming cost V 4 bases and J 0 bases, with 13 bases left between them. Germline CDR1 is LGHNA and CDR2 is YNFKEQ. CDR3 in amino acids: CASSPSLDSSGNTIYF. The CDR3 nucleotides are TGTGCCAGCAGCCCCTCTTTGGACAGCTCTGGAAACACCATATATTTT.

The chain uses TRBV7-9 and TRBJ1-2; D possibly corresponds to TRBD1 (5 bases). The germline V and J ends were trimmed by 2 bases and 3 bases, with 7 bases remaining between them. Germline lookup yields CDR1 SEHNR and CDR2 FQNEAQ (reference sequence). The CDR3 covers 13 residues. Here the CDR3 reads CASSLQGHYGYTF. For the CDR3, the DNA is TGTGCCAGCAGCTTACAGGGCCACTATGGCTACACCTTC.

This clonotype turned up a few times. The chain links TRBV7-2 to TRBJ2-7, with 9 bases matching TRBD2. Trimming took 1 base from V and 6 from J; bases not matched to a gene: 10. Germline V CDR1 and CDR2: SGHTA, FQGNSA. The CDR3 runs to 16 residues. This CDR3 is CASSLELAGPWFEQYF. The CDR3 region has the DNA TGTGCCAGCAGCTTAGAACTAGCGGGCCCCTGGTTCGAGCAGTACTTC.

The CDR3: CASSLPGGLNTGELFF. CDR3 in DNA: TGCGCCAGCAGCTTGCCCGGGGGCTTAAACACCGGGGAGCTGTTTTTT. This chain connects TRBV5-1 to TRBJ2-2; D tentatively fits TRBD1 or TRBD2 (6 bases each). Per the germline V gene, CDR1 is SGHRS and CDR2 is YFSETQ. Trimming left V 1 base short and J 2 bases short, with 12 bases between. CDR3 length: 16 amino acids.

This clonotype showed up just a few times. The chain joins TRBV12-3 or TRBV12-4 to TRBJ1-6; D not resolved. This CDR3 is 12 amino acids long. The ends were cut back, 7 bases at V and 8 bases at J, with 9 bases in the middle. CDR3 DNA sequence: TGTGCCAGCACCAAGGAGTATTCACCCCTCCACTTT. It codes for CASTKEYSPLHF.

The gene calls are TRBV2 and TRBJ2-3, with no clear D. The CDR3 covers 17 residues. Germline V gene data show CDR1 as SNHLY and CDR2 as FYNNEI. Trimming cost V 6 bases and J 2 bases, with 21 bases left between them. The CDR3 spells CASRGVDPLRPTDTQYF. In nucleotides, the CDR3 is TGTGCCAGCAGAGGCGTCGACCCGCTGCGGCCCACAGATACGCAGTATTTT. Combining the CDR3 with reference TRBV2 and TRBJ2-3 gives the whole variable domain EPEVTQTPSHQVTQMGQEVILRCVPISNHLYFYWYRQILGQKVEFLVSFYNNEISEKSEIFDDQFSVERPDGSNFTLKIRSTKLEDSAMYFCASRGVDPLRPTDTQYFGPGTRLTVL.